This T cell receptor beta chain originates from a study of cytomegalovirus exposure and HLA in healthy donors. About the study: The same platform used for the roughly 650 first-cohort repertoires was also used for the roughly 130 validation repertoires, as a later analysis reported. Study-wide points: Most TCR sequences were rare, but some public TCRs occurred in many donors. In vitro confirmation showed a few CMV-associated chains to be CMV antigen specific.

A word on this clone: The antigen remains unidentified.

The protocol was immunoSEQ multiplex PCR, while the TCRdb copy is restricted to in-frame clones and leaves out a portion. The table lists around 150,000 clones, roughly 89% of them singletons, with 4% to 4.5% in the top ten. V trimming: 7 bases; J trimming: 5 bases; junction bases outside the gene matches: 3. This CDR3 contains 13 residues. CDR1 is MNHNS, CDR2 SASEGT, per germline. The sequenced material came from PBMCs. This clonotype originated in a man in his late teens or twenties in good health and CMV-seropositive. The V call is TRBV6-1, the J call TRBJ2-1; 9 bases line up with TRBD2. The CDR3 sequence: CASISGSDNEQFF. The CDR3 nucleotides read TGTGCCAGCATTAGCGGGAGTGACAATGAGCAGTTCTTC.